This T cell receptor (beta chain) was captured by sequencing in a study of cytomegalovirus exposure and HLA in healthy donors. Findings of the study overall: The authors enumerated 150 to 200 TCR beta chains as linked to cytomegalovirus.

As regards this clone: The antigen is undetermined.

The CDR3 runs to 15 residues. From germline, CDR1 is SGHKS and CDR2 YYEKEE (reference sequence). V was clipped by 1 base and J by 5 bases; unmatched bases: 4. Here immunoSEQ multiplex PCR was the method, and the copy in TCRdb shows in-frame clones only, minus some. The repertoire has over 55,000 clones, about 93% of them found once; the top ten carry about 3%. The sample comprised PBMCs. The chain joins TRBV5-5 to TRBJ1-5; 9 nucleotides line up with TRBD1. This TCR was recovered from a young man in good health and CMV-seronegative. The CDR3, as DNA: TGTGCCAGCAGCTTGAGGACAGGGGAGGATCAGCCCCAGCATTTT. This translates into CASSLRTGEDQPQHF.